What follows are 32 T cell receptor beta chains derived from one specimen sequenced in a study of blood T cell repertoires in COVID-19. The method was immunoSEQ multiplex PCR; TCRdb's version includes in-frame clones alone and lacks a portion of them. The sample has under 150,000 clones; roughly 81% are singletons. Sequencing was carried out using peripheral blood. The source is a man aged 35 to 55 with acute or convalescent COVID-19.

The rearrangement uses TRBV14 and TRBJ2-2, with 10 positions matching TRBD2. Germline V gene sequence: CDR1 SGHDN, CDR2 FVKESK. The length of the CDR3 is 16 residues. V shed 4 bases and J 7 bases; nucleotides not matched to a gene: 9. The CDR3, as DNA: TGTGCCAGCAGCCCCATCCTAGCGGGGGCGGGCGGGGAGCTGTTTTTT. This encodes CASSPILAGAGGELFF.

V is TRBV18 and J is TRBJ2-7; no reliable D call. Germline V lookup: CDR1 KGHSH, CDR2 LQKENI. The CDR3 has 14 amino acids. V was clipped by 0 bases and J by 2 bases, with 8 bases between them. Written as DNA, the CDR3 is TGTGCCAGCTCACCACCGTTCAGTACCTACGAGCAGTACTTC. Amino acid sequence: CASSPPFSTYEQYF. The complete variable domain, with remaining parts taken from reference TRBV18 and TRBJ2-7, reads NAGVMQNPRHLVRRRGQEARLRCSPMKGHSHVYWYRQLPEEGLKFMVYLQKENIIDESGMPKERFSAEFPKEGPSILRIQQVVRGDSAAYFCASSPPFSTYEQYFGPGTRLTVT.

The rearrangement uses TRBV5-1 and TRBJ2-3; 9 bases are a match to TRBD1. The germline CDR1 and CDR2 sequences are SGHRS and YFSETQ. After removal of 4 bases from V and 9 bases from J, the junction contained 12 bases not matched to a gene. The CDR3 length is 15 residues. The CDR3 coding sequence is TGCGCCAGCAGCCCCGGGACAGGGCCCTTCACGACGCAGTATTTT. Translation gives CASSPGTGPFTTQYF.

The chain is built from TRBV4-3 and TRBJ2-3; TRBD2 aligns across 15 bases. Germline CDR1 LGHNA, CDR2 YSLEER. The CDR3 is made up of 15 amino acids. The J segment lost 8 bases and the V segment lost 4 bases, leaving 4 bases of the junction unmatched. CDR3 protein: CASSPGLAGGLTQYF. The CDR3 DNA is TGCGCCAGCAGCCCAGGACTAGCGGGGGGGCTTACGCAGTATTTT.

V gene TRBV11-1 combines with J gene TRBJ2-1; TRBD2 matches 13 bases. The CDR3 has 15 amino acids. The V segment lost 6 bases and the J segment 8 bases; nucleotides outside the gene matches: 7. CDR1 is SGHAT and CDR2 is FQDESV in the germline V gene (reference sequence). The CDR3 nucleotides are TGTGCCAGCAGTTTTACTAGCGGGGGGGCGGATGAGCAGTTCTTC. Its protein product is CASSFTSGGADEQFF.

The J gene is TRBJ1-2, the V gene TRBV10-3, with 7 nucleotides matching TRBD1. The V gene end was trimmed by 3 bases and the J gene end by 7 bases; junction bases not matched to a gene: 2. Germline CDR1 reads ENHRY; CDR2 reads SYGVKD. This CDR3 has 12 residues. In nucleotides, the CDR3 is TGTGCCATCAGTGAACGGGACAGTGGCTACACCTTC. Its translation: CAISERDSGYTF.

This chain links TRBV12-3 or TRBV12-4 with TRBJ2-1; TRBD2 is a possible D gene (5 bases). CDR3 length: 13 amino acids. V lost 3 bases and J lost 2, with 5 bases in between. CDR3 residues: CASSFSAYNEQFF. For the CDR3, the DNA is TGTGCCAGCAGTTTTAGCGCCTACAATGAGCAGTTCTTC.

The rearrangement links TRBV27 to TRBJ1-1; D gene ambiguous. CDR1 is MNHEY and CDR2 is SMNVEV in the germline V gene (reference sequence). Deletions cut 6 bases from V and 2 bases from J, with 4 bases between. This CDR3 is 11 amino acids long. In nucleotides, the CDR3 is TGTGCCAGCAGATCAAACACTGAAGCTTTCTTT. It encodes CASRSNTEAFF.

This clone was recorded a few times. The rearrangement links TRBV6-5 to TRBJ1-2; D not resolved. The length of the CDR3 is 13 residues. Between the trimmed V and J ends, which lost 4 bases and 2 bases, there was a span of 8 bases. Germline-derived CDR1 and CDR2 are MNHEY and SVGAGI. CDR3 bases: TGTGCCAGCAGTTTCGACGGGAACTATGGCTACACCTTC. It specifies CASSFDGNYGYTF.

V is TRBV18 and J is TRBJ2-7; possible D gene TRBD2, 6 bases. CDR3 length: 14 residues. Germline V CDR1 and CDR2: KGHSH, LQKENI. V was cut by 1 base and J by 6 bases, with 13 bases left in between. The CDR3 spells CASSPLRGPSEQYF. Written as DNA, the CDR3 is TGTGCCAGCTCACCACTGCGGGGACCAAGCGAGCAGTACTTC. Together with reference TRBV18 and TRBJ2-7, the CDR3 gives the full variable domain: NAGVMQNPRHLVRRRGQEARLRCSPMKGHSHVYWYRQLPEEGLKFMVYLQKENIIDESGMPKERFSAEFPKEGPSILRIQQVVRGDSAAYFCASSPLRGPSEQYFGPGTRLTVT.

The chain links TRBV24-1 to TRBJ2-2; D perhaps matches TRBD1 (5 bases). Germline V gene lookup returns CDR1 KGHDR and CDR2 SFDVKD. This CDR3 is built from 15 residues. The germline V and J ends were trimmed by 3 bases and 3 bases, with 10 bases remaining between them. CDR3 amino acids: CATSDPTEDTGELFF. In DNA, the CDR3 is TGTGCCACCAGTGATCCGACAGAAGACACCGGGGAGCTGTTTTTT.

A single count supports this clone. The chain carries TRBV5-1 and TRBJ1-4, with 8 positions matching TRBD1. V lost 4 bases to trimming and J lost 7 bases; unmatched junction nucleotides: 12. Germline-derived CDR1 and CDR2 are SGHRS and YFSETQ. The CDR3 totals 16 residues. CDR3 nucleotide sequence: TGCGCCAGCAGCCCCCGGGACAGGTGGGGGGGTGAAAAACTGTTTTTT. It is translated as CASSPRDRWGGEKLFF.

This clone was observed a few times. The gene calls are TRBV10-3 and TRBJ1-6, with TRBD1 identical over 7 bases. Germline V CDR1 and CDR2: ENHRY, SYGVKD. Trimming took 7 bases from V and 5 from J; bases not matched to a gene: 5. This CDR3 is built from 14 residues. This chain's CDR3 is CAIKVGQDNSPLHF. CDR3 nucleotide sequence: TGTGCCATCAAGGTAGGACAGGATAATTCACCCCTCCACTTT.

The rearrangement links TRBV5-1 to TRBJ1-2; TRBD1 is a possible D gene (5 bases). The CDR3 spans 15 residues. Germline lookup yields CDR1 SGHRS and CDR2 YFSETQ. V was shortened by 0 bases and J by 6 bases, with 15 bases between the two germline ends. The chain's CDR3 is CASSLGDRKADGYTF. As DNA, the CDR3 is TGCGCCAGCAGCTTGGGAGACAGAAAGGCGGATGGCTACACCTTC.

The chain uses TRBV23-1 and TRBJ1-1; no firm D call. TRBV23-1 is given ORF status, its function remaining uncertain. Trimming cost V 0 bases and J 11 bases, with 13 bases left between them. The CDR3 has 13 amino acids. In nucleotides, the CDR3 is TGCGCCAGCAGTCAATCCGGGTGGAGAAAGGCTTTCTTT. It is translated as CASSQSGWRKAFF.

This rearrangement joins TRBV7-3 to TRBJ2-1, with TRBD2 as a possible D gene (5 bases). The V gene lost 5 bases and the J gene lost 9 bases, with 14 bases spanning the gap. The CDR3 is 13 residues long. In germline, CDR1 is SGHTA, CDR2 FQGTGA. CDR3 residues: CASSQRAGLEQFF. The CDR3 nucleotides are TGTGCCAGCAGCCAAAGAGCCGGACTTGAGCAGTTCTTC. The full variable domain, its missing parts supplied by reference TRBV7-3 and TRBJ2-1, is GAGVSQTPSNKVTEKGKYVELRCDPISGHTALYWYRQSLGQGPEFLIYFQGTGAADDSGLPNDRFFAVRPEGSVSTLKIQRTERGDSAVYLCASSQRAGLEQFFGPGTRLTVL.

The chain recombines TRBV9 with TRBJ2-3; 10 bases match TRBD1. Losses at the gene ends were 3 bases for V and 4 bases for J; bases not matched to a gene: 8. The CDR3 is 16 residues long. The germline V gene encodes CDR1 SGDLS and CDR2 YYNGEE. As DNA, the CDR3 is TGTGCCAGCAGCGCCCGACAGGGGGCATTTTCAGATACGCAGTATTTT. It specifies CASSARQGAFSDTQYF.

CDR3: CASSAGQYYSNQPQHF. The CDR3 DNA reads TGTGCCAGCAGTGCGGGACAATATTATAGCAATCAGCCCCAGCATTTT. This chain uses TRBV6-1 with TRBJ1-5; TRBD1 is a possible D gene (6 bases). Trimming removed 4 bases at V and 0 bases at J, with 13 bases between. The CDR3 covers 16 residues. Looked up from germline, CDR1 is MNHNS and CDR2 is SASEGT.

This clone was found once. The V call is TRBV7-9, the J call TRBJ2-3, with 7 bases fitting TRBD2. CDR1 is SEHNR and CDR2 is FQNEAQ in the germline V gene (reference sequence). Trimming at V came to 5 bases and at J to 5 bases, leaving 7 bases not matched to a gene. CDR3 size: 14 residues. In DNA form, the CDR3 reads TGTGCCAGCAGCATGAGCGGGGACGGAGATACGCAGTATTTT. It is translated as CASSMSGDGDTQYF.

The chain has TRBV27 and TRBJ1-1; tentative D call: TRBD1 (5 bases). Germline assignment: CDR1 MNHEY and CDR2 SMNVEV (reference sequence). V lost 6 bases and J 5 bases, leaving 13 bases between the germline ends. CDR3 length equals 13 residues. CDR3 DNA sequence: TGTGCCAGCAGCCTGGGAGGGGCTACTGAAGCTTTCTTT. It yields the protein CASSLGGATEAFF.

The chain couples TRBV29-1 to TRBJ1-2; D might be TRBD1 (5 bases). Germline values: CDR1 SQVTM, CDR2 ANQGSEA. The CDR3 covers 14 residues. Deletions cut 6 bases from V and 8 bases from J, with 22 bases between. This CDR3 reads CSVPRGLSYPGYTF. DNA for the CDR3: TGCAGCGTCCCCCGGGGACTATCATACCCCGGCTACACCTTC.

The chain combines TRBV4-1 with TRBJ2-3; D remains ambiguous. Germline assignment: CDR1 MGHRA and CDR2 YSYEKL. V dropped 0 bases and J dropped 9 bases, with 13 bases sitting between them. The CDR3 contains 14 residues. DNA for the CDR3: TGCGCCAGCAGCCAAGATTTGCCAGCCGGGACGCAGTATTTT. Its protein product is CASSQDLPAGTQYF.

This chain uses TRBV24-1 with TRBJ2-7, with a weak D call TRBD2 (6 bases). The germline CDR1 and CDR2 sequences are KGHDR and SFDVKD. This CDR3 has 13 amino acids. V gave up 2 bases and J gave up 6 bases, with 10 bases separating them. The CDR3: CATSDSDYPEQYF. CDR3 nucleotides: TGTGCCACCAGTGATTCGGACTACCCCGAGCAGTACTTC.

The V gene is TRBV2, the J gene TRBJ2-1, with TRBD2 matching over 9 bases. There are 14 residues in the CDR3. V shed 5 bases, J shed 10 bases, and the junction held 9 bases outside the gene matches. Looked up from germline, CDR1 is SNHLY and CDR2 is FYNNEI. The CDR3 here is CASSTSGLREEQFF. CDR3 nucleotides: TGTGCCAGCAGTACTAGCGGGCTTAGGGAGGAGCAGTTCTTC.

The chain combines TRBV5-3 with TRBJ2-1; possibly TRBD1 for D (6 bases). TRBV5-3 is an ORF; its function is uncertain. Trimming cost V 0 bases and J 8 bases, with 12 bases left between them. There are 14 residues in the CDR3. DNA of the CDR3: TGTGCCAGAAGCTTGGGACAGGAGTGGGATGAGCAGTTCTTC. It translates to CARSLGQEWDEQFF.

The rearrangement joins TRBV5-5 to TRBJ1-5; D call uncertain. V shed 4 bases and J shed 2 bases, with 16 bases lying between them. Germline assignment: CDR1 SGHKS and CDR2 YYEKEE (reference sequence). The CDR3 consists of 16 residues. The CDR3 region is CASSLTREGGNQPQHF. The CDR3 DNA reads as TGTGCCAGCAGCCTGACCCGGGAAGGCGGCAATCAGCCCCAGCATTTT.

A note on this clone: Additional DNA sequences in this sample encode the identical CDR3. This chain links TRBV13 with TRBJ2-7; D ambiguous. V lost 4 bases and J 2 bases, leaving 6 bases between the germline ends. The CDR3 length is 12 residues. CDR1 is PRHDT and CDR2 is FYEKMQ in the germline V gene (reference sequence). The CDR3 DNA reads TGTGCCAGCAGCTCACTTACCTACGAGCAGTACTTC. Translating gives CASSSLTYEQYF.

The genes are TRBV25-1 and TRBJ1-4, with D unclear. Per the germline V gene, CDR1 is MGHDK and CDR2 is SYGVNS. The CDR3 contains 15 residues. Trimming removed 9 bases at V and 4 bases at J, with 18 bases between. The CDR3 reads CASSDTATFNEKLFF. The CDR3 DNA sequence: TGTGCCAGTAGCGACACCGCTACCTTTAATGAAAAACTGTTTTTT. Drawing the rest from reference TRBV25-1 and TRBJ1-4, the complete variable domain is EADIYQTPRYLVIGTGKKITLECSQTMGHDKMYWYQQDPGMELHLIHYSYGVNSTEKGDLSSESTVSRIRTEHFPLTLESARPSHTSQYLCASSDTATFNEKLFFGSGTQLSVL.

The count of this clone is one. The V call is TRBV7-9, the J call TRBJ2-4, with TRBD2 identical over 7 bases. With 2 bases clipped from V and 1 base from J, the junction kept 5 bases outside the gene matches. This CDR3 is 16 amino acids long. CDR1 SEHNR and CDR2 FQNEAQ come from the germline V gene (reference sequence). The CDR3 DNA reads TGTGCCAGCAGCTTATGGGGAGGGGTGGCCAAAAACATTCAGTACTTC. Protein: CASSLWGGVAKNIQYF.

The CDR3 spells CAISEGPPGTDTQYF. The CDR3 DNA is TGTGCCATCAGTGAGGGCCCCCCCGGCACAGATACGCAGTATTTT. The rearrangement links TRBV10-3 to TRBJ2-3; no clear D gene. Looked up from germline, CDR1 is ENHRY and CDR2 is SYGVKD. The CDR3 runs 15 residues. The V end lost 2 bases, the J end lost 1 base, and 10 bases lay between the germline ends.

The chain links TRBV9 to TRBJ2-3, with 10 nucleotides matching TRBD2. The junction had 9 bases not matched to a gene; V was cut back by 4 bases and J by 4 bases. The germline V gene has CDR1 SGDLS and CDR2 YYNGEE. The CDR3 runs to 16 residues. CDR3 amino acids: CASSLQAGGPPDTQYF. DNA of the CDR3: TGTGCCAGCAGCTTACAAGCGGGGGGGCCCCCAGATACGCAGTATTTT.

The chain uses TRBV4-3 and TRBJ1-4; TRBD1 might be the D (6 bases). V was clipped by 3 bases and J by 2 bases, with 16 bases between them. The CDR3 consists of 17 residues. CDR1 is LGHNA, CDR2 YSLEER, per germline. The CDR3 nucleotides read TGCGCCAGCAGCCATCTAGGACAGACCGGTACTAATGAAAAACTGTTTTTT. Encoded protein: CASSHLGQTGTNEKLFF.